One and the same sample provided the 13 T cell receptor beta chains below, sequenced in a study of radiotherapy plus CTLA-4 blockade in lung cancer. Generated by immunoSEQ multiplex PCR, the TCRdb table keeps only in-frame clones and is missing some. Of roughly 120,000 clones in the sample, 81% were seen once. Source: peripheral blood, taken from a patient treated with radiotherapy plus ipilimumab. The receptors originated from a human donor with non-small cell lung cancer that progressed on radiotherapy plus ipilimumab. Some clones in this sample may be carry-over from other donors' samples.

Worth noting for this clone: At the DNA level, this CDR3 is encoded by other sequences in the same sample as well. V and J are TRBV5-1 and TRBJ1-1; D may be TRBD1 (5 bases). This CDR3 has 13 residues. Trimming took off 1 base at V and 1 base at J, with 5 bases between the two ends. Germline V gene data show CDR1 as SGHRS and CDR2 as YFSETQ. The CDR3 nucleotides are TGCGCCAGCAGCTTGACAGGGAACACTGAAGCTTTCTTT. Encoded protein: CASSLTGNTEAFF.

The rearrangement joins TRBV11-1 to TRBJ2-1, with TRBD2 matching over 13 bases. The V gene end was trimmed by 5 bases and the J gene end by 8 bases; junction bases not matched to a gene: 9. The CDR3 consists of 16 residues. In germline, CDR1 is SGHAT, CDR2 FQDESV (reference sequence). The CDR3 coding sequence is TGTGCCAGCAGCCTCCCCAGACTAGCGGGGGGCGATGAGCAGTTCTTC. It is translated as CASSLPRLAGGDEQFF.

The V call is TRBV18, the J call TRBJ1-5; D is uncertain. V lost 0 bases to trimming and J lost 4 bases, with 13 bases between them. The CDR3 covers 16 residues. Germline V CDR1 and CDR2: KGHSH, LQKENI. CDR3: CASSPPGSFGNQPQHF. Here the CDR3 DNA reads TGTGCCAGCTCACCACCGGGGTCATTCGGGAATCAGCCCCAGCATTTT.

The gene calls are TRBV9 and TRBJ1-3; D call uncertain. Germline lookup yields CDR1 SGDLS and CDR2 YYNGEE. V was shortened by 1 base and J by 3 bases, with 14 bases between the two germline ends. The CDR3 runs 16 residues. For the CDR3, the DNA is TGTGCCAGCAGCGTACTTCCCGACCCTAATGGAAACACCATATATTTT. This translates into CASSVLPDPNGNTIYF.

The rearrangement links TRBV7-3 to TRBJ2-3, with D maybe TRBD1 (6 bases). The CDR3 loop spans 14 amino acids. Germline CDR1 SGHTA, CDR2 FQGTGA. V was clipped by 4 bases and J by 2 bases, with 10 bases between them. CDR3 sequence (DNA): TGTGCCAGCAGCTCCGGACAGTCCACAGATACGCAGTATTTT. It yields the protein CASSSGQSTDTQYF.

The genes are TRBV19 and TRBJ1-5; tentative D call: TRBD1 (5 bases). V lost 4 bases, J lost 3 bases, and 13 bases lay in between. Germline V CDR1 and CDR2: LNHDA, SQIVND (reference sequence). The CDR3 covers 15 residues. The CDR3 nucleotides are TGTGCCAGTAGTAACCGGGACGGATACAATCAGCCCCAGCATTTT. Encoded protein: CASSNRDGYNQPQHF.

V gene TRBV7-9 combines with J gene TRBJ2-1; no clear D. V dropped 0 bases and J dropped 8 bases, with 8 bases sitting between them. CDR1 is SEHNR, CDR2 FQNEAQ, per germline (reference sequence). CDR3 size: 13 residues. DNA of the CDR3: TGTGCCAGCAGCTTAGCGGACCGGGATGAGCAGTTCTTC. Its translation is CASSLADRDEQFF.

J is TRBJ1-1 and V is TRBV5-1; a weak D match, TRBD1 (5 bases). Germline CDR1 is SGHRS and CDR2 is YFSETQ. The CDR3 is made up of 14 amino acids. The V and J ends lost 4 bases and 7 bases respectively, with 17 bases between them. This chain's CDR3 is CASSHDGARGEAFF. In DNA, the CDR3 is TGCGCCAGCAGCCACGACGGAGCGAGGGGTGAAGCTTTCTTT.

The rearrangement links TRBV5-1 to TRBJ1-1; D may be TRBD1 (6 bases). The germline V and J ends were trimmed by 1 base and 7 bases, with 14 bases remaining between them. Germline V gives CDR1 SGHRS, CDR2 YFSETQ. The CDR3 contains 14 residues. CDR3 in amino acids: CASSLSQGGGEAFF. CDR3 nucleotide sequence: TGCGCCAGCAGCTTGTCACAGGGAGGCGGTGAAGCTTTCTTT.

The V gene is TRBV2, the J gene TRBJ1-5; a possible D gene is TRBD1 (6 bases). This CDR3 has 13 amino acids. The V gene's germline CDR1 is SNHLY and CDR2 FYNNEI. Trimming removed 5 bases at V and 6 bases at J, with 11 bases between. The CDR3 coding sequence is TGTGCCAGCAGTACAGGGAGAGGTCAGCCCCAGCATTTT. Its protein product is CASSTGRGQPQHF.

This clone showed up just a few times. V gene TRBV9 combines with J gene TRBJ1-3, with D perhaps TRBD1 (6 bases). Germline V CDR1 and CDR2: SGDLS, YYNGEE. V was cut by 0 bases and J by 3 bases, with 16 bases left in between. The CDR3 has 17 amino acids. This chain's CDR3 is CASSVEAYGTFGNTIYF. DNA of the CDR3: TGTGCCAGCAGCGTAGAGGCTTACGGGACATTTGGAAACACCATATATTTT.

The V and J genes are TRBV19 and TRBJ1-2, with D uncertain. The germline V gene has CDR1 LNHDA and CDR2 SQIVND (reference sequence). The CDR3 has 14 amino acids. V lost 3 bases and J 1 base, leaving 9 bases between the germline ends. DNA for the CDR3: TGTGCCAGTAGTATCCCTCTCAATAACTATGGCTACACCTTC. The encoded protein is CASSIPLNNYGYTF.

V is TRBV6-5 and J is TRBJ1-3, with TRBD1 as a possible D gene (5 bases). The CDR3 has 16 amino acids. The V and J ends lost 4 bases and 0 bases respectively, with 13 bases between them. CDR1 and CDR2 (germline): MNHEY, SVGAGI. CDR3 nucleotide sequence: TGTGCCAGCAGTTTGGACATAACCTTCTCTGGAAACACCATATATTTT. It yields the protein CASSLDITFSGNTIYF.